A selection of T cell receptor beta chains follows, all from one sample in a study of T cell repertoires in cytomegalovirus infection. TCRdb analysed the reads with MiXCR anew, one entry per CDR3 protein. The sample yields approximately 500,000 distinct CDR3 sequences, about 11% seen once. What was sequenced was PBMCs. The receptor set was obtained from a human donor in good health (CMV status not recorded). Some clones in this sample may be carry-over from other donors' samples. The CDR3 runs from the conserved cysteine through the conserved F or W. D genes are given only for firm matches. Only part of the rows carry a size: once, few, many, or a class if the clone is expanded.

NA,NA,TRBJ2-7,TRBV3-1,CASSPLVGVYEQYF,TGTGCCAGCAGCCCCCTGGTAGGGGTTTACGAGCAGTACTTC
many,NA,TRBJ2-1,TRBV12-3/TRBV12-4,CASSEQRYRYNEQFF,TGTGCCAGCAGTGAACAGCGATATAGATACAATGAGCAGTTCTTC
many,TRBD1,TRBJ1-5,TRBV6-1,CASSEAGQGAGNQPQHF,TGTGCCAGCAGTGAAGCGGGACAGGGGGCTGGCAATCAGCCCCAGCATTTT
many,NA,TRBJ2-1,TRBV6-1,CATWGRSYNEQFF,TGTGCCACTTGGGGTAGGTCCTACAATGAGCAGTTCTTC
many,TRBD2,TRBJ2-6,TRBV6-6,CASVASGRPGANVLTF,TGTGCCAGTGTGGCTAGCGGGAGACCTGGGGCCAACGTCCTGACTTTC
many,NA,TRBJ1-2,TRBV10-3,CAISDLTDNYGYTF,TGTGCCATCAGTGATTTGACGGACAACTATGGCTACACCTTC
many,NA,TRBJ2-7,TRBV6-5,CASSYSMVPGQRLYEQYF,TGTGCCAGCAGTTACTCGATGGTTCCGGGACAAAGACTCTACGAGCAGTACTTC
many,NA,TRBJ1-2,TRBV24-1,CATSDFRGNGYTF,TGTGCCACCAGTGATTTCCGAGGGAATGGCTACACCTTC
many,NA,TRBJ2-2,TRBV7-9,CASSPPGGGTGELFF,TGTGCCAGCAGCCCCCCAGGGGGAGGGACCGGGGAGCTGTTTTTT
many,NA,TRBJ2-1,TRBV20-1,CSAGERGSPSSYNEQFF,TGCAGTGCTGGGGAAAGAGGGTCACCCTCCTCCTACAATGAGCAGTTCTTC
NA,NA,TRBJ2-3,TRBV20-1,CSARIPKRLDTQYF,TGCAGTGCTAGAATCCCCAAACGGCTAGATACGCAGTATTTT
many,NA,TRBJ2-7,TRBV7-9,CASSLMGEQYF,TGTGCCAGCAGCTTAATGGGCGAGCAGTACTTC
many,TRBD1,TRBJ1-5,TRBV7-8,CASSSPDRFSNQPQHF,TGTGCCAGCAGCTCGCCGGACAGGTTTAGCAATCAGCCCCAGCATTTT
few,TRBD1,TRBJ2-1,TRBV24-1,CATSDPLGTGAYNEQFF,TGTGCCACCAGTGACCCTCTTGGGACAGGAGCCTACAATGAGCAGTTCTTC
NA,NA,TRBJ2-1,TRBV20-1,CSARDHEGSSSYNEQFF,TGCAGTGCTAGAGATCATGAGGGCTCCAGCTCCTACAATGAGCAGTTCTTC
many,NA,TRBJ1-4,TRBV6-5,CASASGRQFSTNEKLFF,TGTGCCAGCGCCAGTGGACGCCAGTTTTCCACTAATGAAAAACTGTTTTTT
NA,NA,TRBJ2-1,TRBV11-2,CASRASAREQFF,TGTGCCAGCAGAGCCAGCGCGAGGGAGCAGTTCTTC
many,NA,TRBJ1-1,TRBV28,CASSFRWRWRGQNTEAFF,TGTGCCAGCAGTTTCCGATGGCGGTGGAGGGGACAGAACACTGAAGCTTTCTTT
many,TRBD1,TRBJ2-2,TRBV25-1,CASSDAGTANTGELFF,TGTGCCAGCAGTGACGCCGGGACAGCAAACACCGGGGAGCTGTTTTTT
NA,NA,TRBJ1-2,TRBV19,CASLTAGAGYTF,TGTGCCAGTCTCACGGCGGGGGCTGGCTACACCTTC
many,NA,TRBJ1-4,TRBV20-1,CSARGLTRGESEKLFF,TGCAGTGCTAGAGGGTTGACCCGAGGAGAGAGTGAAAAACTGTTTTTT
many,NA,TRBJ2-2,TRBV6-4,CASSALALTNTGELFF,TGTGCCAGCAGTGCGCTAGCGCTAACTAACACCGGGGAGCTGTTTTTT
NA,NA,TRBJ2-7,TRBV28,CASYAGRASYEQYF,TGTGCCAGTTACGCAGGTCGGGCCTCCTACGAGCAGTACTTC
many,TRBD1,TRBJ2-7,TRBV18,CASSHTGGQYSYEQYF,TGTGCCAGCTCGCATACAGGGGGGCAGTACTCCTACGAGCAGTACTTC
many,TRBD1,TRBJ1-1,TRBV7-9,CASSFTGGATNTEAFF,TGTGCCAGCAGCTTCACAGGGGGGGCGACGAACACTGAAGCTTTCTTT
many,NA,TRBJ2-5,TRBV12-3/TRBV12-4,CASTGLGARETQYF,TGTGCCAGCACCGGACTGGGGGCTAGGGAGACCCAGTACTTC
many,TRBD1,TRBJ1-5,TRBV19,CASSIVRDRTQPQHF,TGTGCCAGTAGTATAGTTCGGGACAGGACGCAGCCCCAGCATTTT
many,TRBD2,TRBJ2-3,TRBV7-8,CASSFPLAGGPPDTQYF,TGTGCCAGCAGCTTTCCTCTAGCGGGGGGGCCGCCAGATACGCAGTATTTT
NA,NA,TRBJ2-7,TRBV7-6,CASTPDGGAYEQYF,TGTGCCAGCACCCCCGACGGGGGCGCCTACGAGCAGTACTTC
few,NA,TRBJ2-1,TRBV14,CASSQDWRGVGFF,TGTGCCAGCAGCCAAGATTGGAGGGGTGTGGGGTTCTTC
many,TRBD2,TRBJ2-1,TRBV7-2,CASSLDPSGSKEFF,TGTGCCAGCAGCTTAGACCCTAGCGGGAGCAAAGAGTTCTTC
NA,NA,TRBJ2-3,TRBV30,CAWNGGFTDTQYF,TGTGCCTGGAACGGAGGTTTCACAGATACGCAGTATTTT
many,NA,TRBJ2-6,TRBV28,CAISDRTLKISGANVLTF,TGTGCCATCTCTGACAGGACGTTAAAGATCTCTGGGGCCAACGTCCTGACTTTC
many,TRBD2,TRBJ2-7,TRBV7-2,CASSFIAGGSHEQYF,TGTGCCAGCAGCTTTATAGCGGGGGGGTCCCACGAGCAGTACTTC
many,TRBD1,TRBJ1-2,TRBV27,CASSTRTGIAGGYTF,TGTGCCAGCAGTACAAGGACAGGAATCGCGGGTGGCTACACCTTC